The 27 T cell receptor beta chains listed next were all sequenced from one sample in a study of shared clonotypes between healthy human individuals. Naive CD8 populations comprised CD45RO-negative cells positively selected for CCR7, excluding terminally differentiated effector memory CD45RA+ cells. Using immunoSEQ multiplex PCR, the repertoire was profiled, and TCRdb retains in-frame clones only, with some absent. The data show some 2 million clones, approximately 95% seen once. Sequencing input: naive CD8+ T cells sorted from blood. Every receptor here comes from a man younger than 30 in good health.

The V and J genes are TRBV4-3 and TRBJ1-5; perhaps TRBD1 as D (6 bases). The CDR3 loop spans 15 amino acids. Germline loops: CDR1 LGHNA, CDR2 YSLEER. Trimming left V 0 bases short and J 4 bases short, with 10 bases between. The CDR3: CASSQETGLNQPQHF. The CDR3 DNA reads TGCGCCAGCAGCCAAGAAACAGGGCTAAATCAGCCCCAGCATTTT.

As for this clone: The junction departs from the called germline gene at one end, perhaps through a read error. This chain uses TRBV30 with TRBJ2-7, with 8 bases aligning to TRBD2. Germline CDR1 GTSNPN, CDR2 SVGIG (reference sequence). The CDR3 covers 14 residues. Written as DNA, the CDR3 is TGTGCCGGGAGCCAAACTAGCGGCCCCTACGAGCAGTACTTC. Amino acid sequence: CAGSQTSGPYEQYF.

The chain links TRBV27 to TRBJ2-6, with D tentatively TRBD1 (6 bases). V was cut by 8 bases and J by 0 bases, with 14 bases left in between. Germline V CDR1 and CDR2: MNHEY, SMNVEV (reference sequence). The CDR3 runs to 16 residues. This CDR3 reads CASLRTASSGANVLTF. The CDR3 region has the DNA TGTGCCAGCCTCCGGACAGCTAGCTCTGGGGCCAACGTCCTGACTTTC.

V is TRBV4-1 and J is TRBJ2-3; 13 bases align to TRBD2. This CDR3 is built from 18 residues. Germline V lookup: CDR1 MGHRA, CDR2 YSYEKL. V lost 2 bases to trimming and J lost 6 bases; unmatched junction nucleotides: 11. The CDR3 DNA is TGCGCCAGCAGCCAAACCCCCCGGACTAGCGGGGGCCGGGATACGCAGTATTTT. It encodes CASSQTPRTSGGRDTQYF.

The CDR3 DNA reads as TGCGCCAGCAGCTCTTGGGACAGGGTCGCCACAGATACGCAGTATTTT. This encodes CASSSWDRVATDTQYF. The chain uses TRBV5-1 and TRBJ2-3; 9 bases fit TRBD1. In germline, CDR1 is SGHRS, CDR2 YFSETQ. This CDR3 has 16 residues. Trimming cost V 3 bases and J 2 bases; bases outside gene matches: 7.

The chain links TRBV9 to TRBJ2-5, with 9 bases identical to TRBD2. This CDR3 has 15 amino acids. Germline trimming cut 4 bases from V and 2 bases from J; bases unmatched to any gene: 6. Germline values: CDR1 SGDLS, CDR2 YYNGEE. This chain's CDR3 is CASSQLAGPQETQYF. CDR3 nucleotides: TGTGCCAGCAGCCAACTAGCGGGCCCACAAGAGACCCAGTACTTC. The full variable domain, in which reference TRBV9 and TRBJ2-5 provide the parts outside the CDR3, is DSGVTQTPKHLITATGQRVTLRCSPRSGDLSVYWYQQSLDQGLQFLIQYYNGEERAKGNILERFSAQQFPDLHSELNLSSLELGDSALYFCASSQLAGPQETQYFGPGTRLLVL.

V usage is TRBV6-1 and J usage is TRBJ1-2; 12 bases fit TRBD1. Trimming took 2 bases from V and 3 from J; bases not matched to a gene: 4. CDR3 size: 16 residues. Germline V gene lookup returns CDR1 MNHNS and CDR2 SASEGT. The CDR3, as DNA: TGTGCCAGCAGTGAAAGGGGGACAGGGGGCTACTATGGCTACACCTTC. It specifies CASSERGTGGYYGYTF.

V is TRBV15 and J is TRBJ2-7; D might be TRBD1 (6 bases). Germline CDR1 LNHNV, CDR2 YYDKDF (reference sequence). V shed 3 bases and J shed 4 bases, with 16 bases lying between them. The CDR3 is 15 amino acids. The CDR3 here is CATSSSGAALYEQYF. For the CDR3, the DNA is TGTGCCACCAGCAGCTCAGGGGCGGCCCTTTACGAGCAGTACTTC.

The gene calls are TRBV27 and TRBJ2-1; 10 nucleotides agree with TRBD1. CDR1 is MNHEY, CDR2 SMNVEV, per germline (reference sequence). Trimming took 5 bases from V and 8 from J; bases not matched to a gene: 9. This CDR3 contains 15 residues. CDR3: CASSPTGQGFYEQFF. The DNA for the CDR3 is TGTGCCAGCAGTCCTACGGGACAGGGGTTCTATGAGCAGTTCTTC.

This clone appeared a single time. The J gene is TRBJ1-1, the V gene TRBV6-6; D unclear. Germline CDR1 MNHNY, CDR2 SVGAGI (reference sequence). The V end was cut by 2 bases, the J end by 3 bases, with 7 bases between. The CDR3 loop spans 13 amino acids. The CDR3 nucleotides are TGTGCCAGCAGTTACGAACGTTACACTGAAGCTTTCTTT. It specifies CASSYERYTEAFF.

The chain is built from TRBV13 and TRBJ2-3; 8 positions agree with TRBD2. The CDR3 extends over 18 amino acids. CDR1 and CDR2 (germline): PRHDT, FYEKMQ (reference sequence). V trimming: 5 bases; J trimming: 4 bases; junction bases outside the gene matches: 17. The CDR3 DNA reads TGTGCCAGCAGCGATTTGACTCTTTCGGGACTAGTAGCAGATACGCAGTATTTT. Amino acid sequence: CASSDLTLSGLVADTQYF. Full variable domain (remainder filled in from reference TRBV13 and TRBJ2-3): AAGVIQSPRHLIKEKRETATLKCYPIPRHDTVYWYQQGPGQDPQFLISFYEKMQSDKGSIPDRFSAQQFSDYHSELNMSSLELGDSALYFCASSDLTLSGLVADTQYFGPGTRLTVL.

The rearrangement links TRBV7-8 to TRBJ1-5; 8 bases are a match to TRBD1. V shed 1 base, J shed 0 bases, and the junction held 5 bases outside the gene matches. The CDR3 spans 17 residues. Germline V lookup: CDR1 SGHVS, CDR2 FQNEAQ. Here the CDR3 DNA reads TGTGCCAGCAGCTTAGGACAGGGGATCTATAGCAATCAGCCCCAGCATTTT. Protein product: CASSLGQGIYSNQPQHF.

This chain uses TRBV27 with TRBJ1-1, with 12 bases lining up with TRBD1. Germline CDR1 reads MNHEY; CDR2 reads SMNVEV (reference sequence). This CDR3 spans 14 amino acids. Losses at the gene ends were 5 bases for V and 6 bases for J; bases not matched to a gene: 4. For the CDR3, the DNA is TGTGCCAGCAGTCCGGGACAGGGGGCGGCTGAAGCTTTCTTT. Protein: CASSPGQGAAEAFF.

The CDR3 DNA reads TGTGCCAGTAGTATAACATTCGACACTGAAGCTTTCTTT. Translated, it gives CASSITFDTEAFF. This sequence joins TRBV19 and TRBJ1-1; D uncertain. From germline, CDR1 is LNHDA and CDR2 SQIVND (reference sequence). V was pared by 2 bases and J by 3 bases, with 7 bases between. The CDR3 is made up of 13 amino acids.

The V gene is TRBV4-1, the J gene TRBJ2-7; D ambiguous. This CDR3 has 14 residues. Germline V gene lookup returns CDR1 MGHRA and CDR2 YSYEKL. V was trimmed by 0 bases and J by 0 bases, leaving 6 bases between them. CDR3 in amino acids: CASSQDPRSYEQYF. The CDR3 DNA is TGCGCCAGCAGCCAAGATCCTCGCTCCTACGAGCAGTACTTC.

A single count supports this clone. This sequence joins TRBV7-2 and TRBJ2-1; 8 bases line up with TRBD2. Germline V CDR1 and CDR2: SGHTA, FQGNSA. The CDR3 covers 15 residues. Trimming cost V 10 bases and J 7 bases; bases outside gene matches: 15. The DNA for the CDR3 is TGTGCCACCGCTCGGGCGGGGGGAGAGAGAAATGAGCAGTTCTTC. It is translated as CATARAGGERNEQFF.

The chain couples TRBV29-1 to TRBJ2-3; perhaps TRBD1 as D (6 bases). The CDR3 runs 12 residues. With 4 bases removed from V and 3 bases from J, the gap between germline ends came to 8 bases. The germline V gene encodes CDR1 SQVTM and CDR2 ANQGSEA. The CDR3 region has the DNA TGCAGCGTTGTGAGGGGGACAGATACGCAGTATTTT. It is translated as CSVVRGTDTQYF.

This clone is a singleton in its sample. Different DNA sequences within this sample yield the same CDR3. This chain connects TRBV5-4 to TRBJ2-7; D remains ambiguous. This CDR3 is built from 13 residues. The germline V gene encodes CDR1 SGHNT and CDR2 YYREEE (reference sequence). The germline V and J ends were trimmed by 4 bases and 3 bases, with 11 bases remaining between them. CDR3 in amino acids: CASSPPGSYEQYF. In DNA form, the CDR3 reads TGTGCCAGCAGCCCGCCTGGCAGCTACGAGCAGTACTTC.

In DNA form, the CDR3 reads TGCGCCAGCAGCTGGGGGACAGGGCCCGACTATGGCTACACCTTC. It translates to CASSWGTGPDYGYTF. The rearrangement uses TRBV5-1 and TRBJ1-2; 9 bases map to TRBD1. The length of the CDR3 is 15 residues. The germline V gene has CDR1 SGHRS and CDR2 YFSETQ. Unmatched junction bases numbered 6, after V lost 3 bases and J lost 3 bases.

CDR3: CASSLSPGAENTEAFF. CDR3 coding DNA: TGTGCCAGCAGTTTATCGCCAGGGGCCGAGAACACTGAAGCTTTCTTT. This rearrangement joins TRBV27 to TRBJ1-1; D is possibly TRBD1 (6 bases). V lost 0 bases and J 1 base, leaving 12 bases between the germline ends. The germline gives CDR1 MNHEY, CDR2 SMNVEV (reference sequence). The CDR3 runs 16 residues.

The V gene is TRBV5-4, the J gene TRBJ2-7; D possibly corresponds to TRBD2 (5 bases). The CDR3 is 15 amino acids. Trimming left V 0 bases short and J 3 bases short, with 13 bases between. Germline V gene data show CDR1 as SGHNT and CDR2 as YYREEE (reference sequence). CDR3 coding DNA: TGTGCCAGCAGCTTGGATCTGGGGAGCGGCTACGAGCAGTACTTC. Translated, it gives CASSLDLGSGYEQYF.

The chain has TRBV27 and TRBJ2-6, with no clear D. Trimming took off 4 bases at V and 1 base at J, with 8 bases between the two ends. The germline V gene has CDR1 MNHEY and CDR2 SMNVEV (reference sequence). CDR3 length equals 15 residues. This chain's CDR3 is CASSSRVSGANVLTF. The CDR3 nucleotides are TGTGCCAGCAGTTCCCGGGTTTCTGGGGCCAACGTCCTGACTTTC. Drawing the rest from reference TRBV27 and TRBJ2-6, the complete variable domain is EAQVTQNPRYLITVTGKKLTVTCSQNMNHEYMSWYRQDPGLGLRQIYYSMNVEVTDKGDVPEGYKVSRKEKRNFPLILESPSPNQTSLYFCASSSRVSGANVLTFGAGSRLTVL.

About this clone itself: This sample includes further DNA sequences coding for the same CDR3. CDR3 nucleotides: TGTGCCAGCAGTTTGGGGGGGGGATACGAGCAGTACTTC. Amino acid sequence: CASSLGGGYEQYF. This chain uses TRBV27 with TRBJ2-7; the match to TRBD2 covers 7 bases. With 3 bases clipped from V and 4 bases from J, the junction kept 3 bases outside the gene matches. Germline-derived CDR1 and CDR2 are MNHEY and SMNVEV (reference sequence). CDR3 length: 13 residues.

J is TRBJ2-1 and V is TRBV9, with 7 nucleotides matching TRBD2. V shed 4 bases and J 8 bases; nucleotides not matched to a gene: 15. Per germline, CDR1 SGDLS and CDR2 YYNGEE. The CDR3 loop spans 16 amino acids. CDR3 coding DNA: TGTGCCAGCAGCTACACCTGGGAGCGGGATCTCTATGAGCAGTTCTTC. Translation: CASSYTWERDLYEQFF.

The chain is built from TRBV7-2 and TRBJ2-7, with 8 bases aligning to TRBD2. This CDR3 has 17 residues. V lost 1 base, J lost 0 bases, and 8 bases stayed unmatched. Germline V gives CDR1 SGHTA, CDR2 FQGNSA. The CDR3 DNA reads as TGTGCCAGCAGCTTAGGGTTGCTAGCGGGCTACTCCTACGAGCAGTACTTC. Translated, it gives CASSLGLLAGYSYEQYF.

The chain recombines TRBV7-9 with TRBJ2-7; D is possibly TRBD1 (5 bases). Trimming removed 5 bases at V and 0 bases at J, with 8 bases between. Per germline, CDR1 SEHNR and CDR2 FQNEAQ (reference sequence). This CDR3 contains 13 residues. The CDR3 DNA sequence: TGTGCCAGCAGCGACAGATACTCCTACGAGCAGTACTTC. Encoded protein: CASSDRYSYEQYF.

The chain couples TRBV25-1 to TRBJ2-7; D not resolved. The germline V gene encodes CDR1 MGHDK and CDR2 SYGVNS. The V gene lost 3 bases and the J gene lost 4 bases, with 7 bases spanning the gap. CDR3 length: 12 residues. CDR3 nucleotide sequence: TGTGCCAGCAGTGATCGGTCGTACGAGCAGTACTTC. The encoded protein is CASSDRSYEQYF.